These 18 T cell receptor beta chains were sequenced from one sample in a study of beta chain features in type 1 diabetes (dated by TCRdb to the late 2010s). The method was the immunoSEQ multiplex PCR assay. The High Capacity cDNA Reverse Transcription Kit was used to reverse transcribe all of the isolated RNA, meaning that expressed TCRB transcripts were what got sequenced. TCRdb obtained this table from immuneACCESS and retained in-frame rearrangements with V and J assigned. These tables miss some clones; where compared with another copy, unresolved V genes account for less than half of the shortfall, and the remainder is unexplained. The sample contains approximately 160,000 clones, roughly 59% of them found a single time. The ten biggest clones cover approximately 0.09% of the sample. Study-wide conclusions, independent of this receptor: In all four CD4+ subsets, TCRB CDR3 length was moderately but significantly shorter in type 1 diabetes patients.

No cognate antigen is known for these TCRs. The source material was naive CD4+ T cells from blood. The sample's cell subset or site, from its label and the paper: true naive CD4+ T cells. The receptors here all came from a man younger than 45 with type 1 diabetes.

J is TRBJ1-5 and V is TRBV30, with a weak D call TRBD1 (6 bases). The CDR3 covers 14 residues. Trimming removed 5 bases from V and 4 bases from J, with 15 bases in between. Per the germline V gene, CDR1 is GTSNPN and CDR2 is SVGIG (reference sequence). The CDR3 spells CAWSTGQGNQPQHF. The CDR3 nucleotides are TGTGCCTGGTCGACGGGACAAGGGAATCAGCCCCAGCATTTT.

J is TRBJ2-2 and V is TRBV30, with a possible D match to TRBD1 (6 bases). The V gene lost 0 bases and the J gene lost 3 bases, with 8 bases spanning the gap. Germline values: CDR1 GTSNPN, CDR2 SVGIG (reference sequence). The CDR3 has 14 amino acids. CDR3 nucleotide sequence: TGTGCCTGGAGTGTAAGGGGGTACACCGGGGAGCTGTTTTTT. It specifies CAWSVRGYTGELFF.

This clone was seen a single time. This chain links TRBV7-2 with TRBJ2-5; no clear D gene. V lost 0 bases and J lost 5, with 13 bases in between. CDR1 and CDR2 from the germline V gene are SGHTA and FQGNSA. This CDR3 has 15 residues. The CDR3 region has the DNA TGTGCCAGCAGCTTAGCATCCGGGCGATGGGAGACCCAGTACTTC. Translated: CASSLASGRWETQYF.

The chain combines TRBV25-1 with TRBJ1-6, with 7 bases lining up with TRBD1. This CDR3 spans 14 amino acids. CDR1 and CDR2 (germline): MGHDK, SYGVNS. V shed 2 bases and J 13 bases; nucleotides not matched to a gene: 8. CDR3 amino acids: CASSEAGQTKPLHF. CDR3 bases: TGTGCCAGCAGTGAAGCGGGACAGACAAAGCCCCTCCACTTT.

This clone has a handful of counts. J is TRBJ2-5 and V is TRBV5-1; no reliable D call. Trimming took 0 bases from V and 4 from J, leaving 16 bases between them. This CDR3 region has 16 residues. The germline gives CDR1 SGHRS, CDR2 YFSETQ. The CDR3 spells CASSLVTDQWRETQYF. In nucleotides, the CDR3 is TGCGCCAGCAGCTTGGTTACCGATCAATGGCGAGAGACCCAGTACTTC.

The chain is built from TRBV25-1 and TRBJ1-5; D remains ambiguous. From germline, CDR1 is MGHDK and CDR2 SYGVNS. Trimming removed 2 bases at V and 4 bases at J, with 12 bases between. The CDR3 contains 15 residues. The CDR3 loop is CASSEEGIANQPQHF. The CDR3 coding sequence is TGTGCCAGCAGTGAAGAGGGAATCGCGAATCAGCCCCAGCATTTT.

The gene calls are TRBV15 and TRBJ2-1, with 7 positions matching TRBD1. CDR3 size: 11 residues. CDR1 and CDR2 (germline): LNHNV, YYDKDF (reference sequence). V shed 3 bases and J 12 bases; nucleotides not matched to a gene: 2. CDR3: CATSSYRGQFF. CDR3 in DNA: TGTGCCACCAGCAGCTACAGGGGGCAGTTCTTC.

This chain joins TRBV4-3 and TRBJ2-1; the D gene could be TRBD1 or TRBD2 (5 bases each). The CDR3 is 15 amino acids. Germline V gives CDR1 LGHNA, CDR2 YSLEER. Deletions cut 3 bases from V and 0 bases from J, with 9 bases between. The CDR3 protein is CASSHRGNSYNEQFF. CDR3 coding DNA: TGCGCCAGCAGCCATCGGGGCAACTCCTACAATGAGCAGTTCTTC.

V is TRBV4-3 and J is TRBJ1-5, with D maybe TRBD1 (6 bases). This CDR3 spans 15 amino acids. From germline, CDR1 is LGHNA and CDR2 YSLEER. Trimming shortened V by 3 bases and J by 0 bases, and 9 bases separated the two germline ends. DNA for the CDR3: TGCGCCAGCAGCCAGGACAGCTATAGCAATCAGCCCCAGCATTTT. It is translated as CASSQDSYSNQPQHF.

This rearrangement joins TRBV20-1 to TRBJ2-5, with D uncertain. This CDR3 has 10 amino acids. Germline-derived CDR1 and CDR2 are DFQATT and SNEGSKA (reference sequence). The CDR3 coding sequence is TGCACCTTGGGTTGGGAGACCCAGTACTTC. Its protein is CTLGWETQYF.

This clone has a handful of counts. The rearrangement joins TRBV29-1 to TRBJ2-7; 12 bases match TRBD1. V shed 6 bases, J shed 6 bases, and the junction held 3 bases outside the gene matches. CDR3 length equals 12 residues. Germline CDR1 SQVTM, CDR2 ANQGSEA. For the CDR3, the DNA is TGCAGCGTGGGACAGGGGGCTGGCGAGCAGTACTTC. Translated, it gives CSVGQGAGEQYF.

This chain links TRBV20-1 with TRBJ2-7; tentatively, D is TRBD2 (5 bases). The CDR3 length is 11 residues. Germline assignment: CDR1 DFQATT and CDR2 SNEGSKA (reference sequence). Trimming removed 3 bases from V and 7 bases from J, with 10 bases in between. The CDR3 here is CSASRGVEQYF. CDR3 coding DNA: TGCAGTGCTAGCCGGGGTGTTGAGCAGTACTTC.

The table lists this clone with a few counts. The chain combines TRBV6-6 with TRBJ2-7; D not certain. The germline V gene encodes CDR1 MNHNY and CDR2 SVGAGI (reference sequence). CDR3 size: 12 residues. V was clipped by 6 bases and J by 7 bases, with 13 bases between them. The CDR3 region is CASRTARREQYF. DNA of the CDR3: TGTGCCAGCAGAACAGCGAGGAGAGAGCAGTACTTC.

V is TRBV29-1 and J is TRBJ1-5, with a weak D call TRBD1 (6 bases). V shed 5 bases and J shed 10 bases, with 18 bases lying between them. The V gene's germline CDR1 is SQVTM and CDR2 ANQGSEA. The CDR3 covers 13 residues. The CDR3 reads CSVTSGAAEPQHF. CDR3 sequence (DNA): TGCAGCGTTACTTCAGGGGCTGCGGAACCCCAGCATTTT.

The chain carries TRBV11-3 and TRBJ2-2; no firm D call. Germline V gene sequence: CDR1 SGHNT, CDR2 YENEEA. The ends were cut back, 5 bases at V and 5 bases at J, with 12 bases in the middle. The CDR3 is made up of 14 amino acids. This CDR3 is CASSRRGYTGELFF. The CDR3 region has the DNA TGTGCCAGCAGCCGGAGAGGATATACCGGGGAGCTGTTTTTT.

This clone was counted only a few times. The gene calls are TRBV6-5 and TRBJ2-3; TRBD2 matches 10 bases. This CDR3 comprises 15 residues. The germline V gene encodes CDR1 MNHEY and CDR2 SVGAGI. V was clipped by 2 bases and J by 5 bases; unmatched bases: 4. CDR3 in amino acids: CASSYELAGEDTQYF. CDR3 in DNA: TGTGCCAGCAGTTACGAGCTAGCGGGGGAAGATACGCAGTATTTT.

The rearrangement uses TRBV9 and TRBJ2-1, with D possibly TRBD2 on 5 matching bases. Germline CDR1 is SGDLS and CDR2 is YYNGEE. V dropped 3 bases and J dropped 9 bases, with 16 bases sitting between them. The CDR3 extends over 14 amino acids. Written as DNA, the CDR3 is TGTGCCAGCAGCGCAGAGGGCCGGGTGAGTGAGCAGTTCTTC. Encoded protein: CASSAEGRVSEQFF.

The chain links TRBV29-1 to TRBJ2-3, with no clear D. CDR3 length equals 14 residues. The V end lost 5 bases, the J end lost 4 bases, and 16 bases lay between the germline ends. Looked up from germline, CDR1 is SQVTM and CDR2 is ANQGSEA. The CDR3 reads CSVQMRPAPDTQYF. Here the CDR3 DNA reads TGCAGCGTTCAGATGCGTCCGGCCCCAGATACGCAGTATTTT.